Listed below are T cell receptor beta chains from one sample, sequenced in a study of control samples from healthy donors and cancer patients. TCRdb's table, derived via immunoSEQ multiplex PCR, lists solely in-frame clones and lacks some. This table has 63,000 or so clones, approximately 80% appearing once. The material sequenced was blood. These receptors came from a man in his fifties in good health. Both conserved end residues are part of each CDR3. The D gene is left open where the match is weak. The listing skips clone size in some rows; elsewhere it reads once, few, many or a size class.

J gene,D gene,V gene,clone size,CDR3 protein,CDR3 DNA
TRBJ1-4,-,TRBV14,once,CASSHRVSNEKLFF,TGTGCCAGCAGCCACCGGGTATCTAATGAAAAACTGTTTTTT
TRBJ2-7,-,TRBV4-3,once,CASSQDAGTLSYEQYF,TGCGCCAGCAGCCAGGATGCCGGGACCCTCTCCTACGAGCAGTACTTC
TRBJ2-2,-,TRBV7-9,-,CALNRGNPGKPDTGELFF,TGTGCTCTAAATCGAGGGAACCCAGGGAAACCAGACACCGGGGAGCTGTTTTTT
TRBJ2-3,-,TRBV19,-,CASSIAGGKGDTQYF,TGTGCCAGTAGTATAGCTGGCGGGAAAGGAGATACGCAGTATTTT
TRBJ1-1,-,TRBV7-9,-,CASSPSTREGTEAFF,TGTGCCAGCAGCCCATCGACCCGGGAGGGGACTGAAGCTTTCTTT
TRBJ2-7,-,TRBV13,-,CASSLGSSKRGEQYF,TGTGCCAGCAGCTTAGGGTCTTCAAAGCGCGGCGAGCAGTACTTC
TRBJ1-5,-,TRBV12-2,-,CASRSLNSNQPQHF,TGTGCAAGTCGCAGCCTAAATAGCAATCAGCCCCAGCATTTT
TRBJ1-1,-,TRBV18,-,CASTGDTLNTEAFF,TGTGCCAGCACCGGGGACACCTTGAACACTGAAGCTTTCTTT
TRBJ2-2,-,TRBV5-4,-,CASSPRGGPDTGELFF,TGTGCCAGCAGCCCCAGGGGGGGGCCCGACACCGGGGAGCTGTTTTTT
TRBJ1-1,TRBD1,TRBV15,few,CATSRGRGISEAFF,TGTGCCACCAGCAGAGGCAGGGGGATCTCTGAAGCTTTCTTT
TRBJ2-1,-,TRBV4-1,-,CASSQVNILSYNEQFF,TGCGCCAGCAGCCAAGTGAATATACTTTCCTACAATGAGCAGTTCTTC
TRBJ2-7,TRBD2,TRBV28,-,CASSSMGPGLAGSYEQYF,TGTGCCAGCAGTTCCATGGGGCCAGGACTAGCGGGAAGCTACGAGCAGTACTTC
TRBJ1-2,-,TRBV6-5,-,CASSFTDFYGYTF,TGTGCCAGCAGTTTTACAGATTTCTATGGCTACACCTTC
TRBJ2-5,-,TRBV30,-,CACLQGTETQYF,TGTGCCTGCCTACAGGGTACTGAGACCCAGTACTTC
TRBJ2-3,-,TRBV7-7,-,CASSPFGQDTQYF,TGTGCTAGCAGCCCGTTTGGTCAAGATACGCAGTATTTT
TRBJ1-2,-,TRBV5-1,-,CASSLVAANYGYTF,TGCGCCAGCAGCTTGGTCGCAGCTAACTATGGCTACACCTTC
TRBJ1-4,-,TRBV28,-,CASSFYRGSEKLFF,TGTGCCAGCAGTTTTTACCGGGGAAGCGAAAAACTGTTTTTT
TRBJ1-5,-,TRBV2,-,CASSQQGFSNQPQHF,TGTGCCAGCAGTCAACAGGGCTTCAGCAATCAGCCCCAGCATTTT
TRBJ1-1,-,TRBV5-1,-,CASSTIGGGGSEAFF,TGCGCCAGCAGCACCATCGGTGGGGGGGGGAGCGAAGCTTTCTTT
TRBJ2-4,TRBD2,TRBV19,-,CAGSIFPRLAGGKNIQYF,TGTGCCGGTAGTATATTTCCCCGCCTAGCGGGGGGCAAAAACATTCAGTACTTC
TRBJ1-3,-,TRBV28,-,CASGDILSNTIYF,TGTGCCAGCGGGGACATACTTTCAAACACCATATATTTT
TRBJ2-7,-,TRBV19,-,CASSIQSPAQFSYEQYF,TGTGCCAGTAGTATCCAATCGCCGGCGCAATTCTCCTACGAGCAGTACTTC
TRBJ1-2,-,TRBV7-2,once,CASSPPRRAMIAYGYTF,TGTGCCAGCAGCCCTCCGCGTAGGGCCATGATCGCCTATGGCTACACCTTC
TRBJ2-1,TRBD2,TRBV20-1,few,CSASGTSGNVFF,TGCAGTGCTAGTGGGACTAGCGGGAATGTGTTCTTC
TRBJ2-7,TRBD1,TRBV25-1,-,CASSPRGGTGGRSYEQYF,TGTGCCAGCAGTCCCCGAGGCGGGACAGGGGGCCGATCCTACGAGCAGTACTTC
TRBJ1-2,TRBD1,TRBV28,-,CASSPRGTGGARGYTF,TGTGCCAGCAGTCCTCGGGGGACAGGGGGCGCGAGGGGCTACACCTTC
TRBJ1-6,-,TRBV9,-,CASSGLSGDSPLHF,TGTGCCAGCAGCGGCCTGAGTGGGGATTCACCCCTCCACTTT
TRBJ2-7,-,TRBV5-6,once,CASSVRGVYEQYF,TGTGCCAGCAGCGTTCGGGGCGTCTACGAGCAGTACTTC
TRBJ1-1,-,TRBV14,many,CASRDLQGNTEAFF,TGTGCCAGCAGGGATTTACAGGGGAACACTGAAGCTTTCTTT
TRBJ2-7,-,TRBV29-1,once,CSVDPVSEQYF,TGCAGCGTTGACCCGGTGAGCGAGCAGTACTTC
TRBJ1-6,TRBD1,TRBV6-2/TRBV6-3,-,CASSFSSGTGLNSPLHF,TGTGCCAGCAGTTTCTCTTCCGGGACAGGGCTGAATTCACCCCTCCACTTT
TRBJ2-6,TRBD1,TRBV7-3,-,CASSANRGAGANVLTF,TGTGCCAGCAGCGCAAACAGGGGGGCGGGGGCCAACGTCCTGACTTTC
TRBJ2-7,-,TRBV28,-,CASSLPRIGYEQYF,TGTGCCAGCAGTTTACCCCGGATCGGTTACGAGCAGTACTTC
TRBJ1-3,-,TRBV14,-,CASSQWGAGNTIYF,TGTGCCAGCAGCCAGTGGGGGGCTGGGAACACCATATATTTT
TRBJ1-3,TRBD1,TRBV5-1,-,CASRYRGSGNTIYF,TGCGCCAGCCGATACAGGGGCTCTGGAAACACCATATATTTT
TRBJ1-2,-,TRBV29-1,once,CSVDGEIYGYTF,TGCAGCGTTGATGGGGAAATCTATGGCTACACCTTC
TRBJ1-1,-,TRBV7-8,-,CASSLEEGGHTEAFF,TGTGCCAGCAGCTTAGAGGAGGGAGGTCACACTGAAGCTTTCTTT
TRBJ2-3,-,TRBV7-9,-,CASSLNSLWDTQYF,TGTGCCAGCAGCTTAAACAGCTTATGGGATACGCAGTATTTT
TRBJ2-3,TRBD2,TRBV9,-,CASSAQLAGADTQYF,TGTGCCAGCAGCGCCCAACTAGCGGGAGCGGATACGCAGTATTTT
TRBJ2-6,-,TRBV9,-,CASSEAGTVYSGANVLTF,TGTGCCAGCAGCGAGGCCGGGACGGTCTACTCTGGGGCCAACGTCCTGACTTTC
TRBJ2-5,-,TRBV13,-,CASSPGTQQETQYF,TGTGCCAGCAGCCCAGGGACACAACAAGAGACCCAGTACTTC
TRBJ2-1,-,TRBV15,-,CATSSRRMGEQFF,TGTGCCACCAGCAGCCGAAGGATGGGAGAGCAGTTCTTC
TRBJ2-7,-,TRBV7-2,-,CASSLVAGGSYEQYF,TGTGCCAGCAGCTTAGTGGCAGGGGGGAGCTACGAGCAGTACTTC
TRBJ2-2,-,TRBV11-1,-,CASSIPGLLPGELFF,TGTGCCAGCAGCATCCCGGGACTCCTTCCCGGGGAGCTGTTTTTT
TRBJ1-4,TRBD1,TRBV5-5,few,CASSPEGTGGEKLFF,TGTGCCAGCAGCCCGGAGGGGACAGGGGGCGAAAAACTGTTTTTT
TRBJ1-5,TRBD1,TRBV7-2,-,CASSLQSGQHNQPQHF,TGTGCCAGCAGCCTACAATCGGGACAGCACAATCAGCCCCAGCATTTT
TRBJ2-2,TRBD1,TRBV24-1,-,CATEGQGNTGELFF,TGTGCCACCGAAGGACAGGGGAACACCGGGGAGCTGTTTTTT
TRBJ1-5,TRBD1,TRBV7-3,-,CAMTGGWGNQPQHF,TGTGCCATGACAGGGGGCTGGGGCAATCAGCCCCAGCATTTT
TRBJ1-6,-,TRBV7-9,-,CASSLEQYNSPLHF,TGTGCCAGCAGCTTAGAACAGTATAATTCACCCCTCCACTTT
TRBJ2-3,-,TRBV27,-,CASSLSASGADTQYF,TGTGCCAGCAGTTTATCGGCCTCGGGCGCTGATACGCAGTATTTT
TRBJ1-5,-,TRBV6-4,few,CASRAGTDENQPQHF,TGTGCCAGCAGGGCCGGGACTGATGAGAATCAGCCCCAGCATTTT
TRBJ1-2,-,TRBV27,-,CASSLSQGKGYGYTF,TGTGCCAGCAGTTTATCGCAGGGGAAAGGCTATGGCTACACCTTC
TRBJ1-3,-,TRBV7-9,-,CASSLGLGALSGNTIYF,TGTGCCAGCAGCTTAGGTCTCGGTGCCCTCTCTGGAAACACCATATATTTT
TRBJ2-2,-,TRBV9,-,CASSVDRGTLNTGELFF,TGTGCCAGCAGCGTTGACAGAGGAACTTTAAACACCGGGGAGCTGTTTTTT
TRBJ1-1,-,TRBV11-3,-,CASSLGPVTEAFF,TGTGCCAGCAGCTTAGGTCCGGTCACTGAAGCTTTCTTT
TRBJ2-7,-,TRBV7-9,-,CASSPGPGSSYEQYF,TGTGCCAGCAGCCCTGGGCCAGGGAGCTCCTACGAGCAGTACTTC
TRBJ1-5,-,TRBV4-3,-,CASSQALYSNQPQHF,TGCGCCAGCAGCCAAGCCCTCTATAGCAATCAGCCCCAGCATTTT
TRBJ2-7,TRBD2,TRBV4-2,once,CASSQVTSGVYYEQYF,TGTGCCAGCAGCCAAGTCACTAGCGGGGTATACTACGAGCAGTACTTC
TRBJ1-3,TRBD1,TRBV3-1/TRBV3-2,-,CASSPIGDSDIVSGNTIYF,TGTGCCAGCAGCCCGATAGGGGACAGTGACATTGTATCCGGAAACACCATATATTTT